Presented here are 31 T cell receptor beta chains from one specimen sequenced in a study of CD8 T cells in Susac syndrome. Random hexamers primed reverse transcription of roughly 0.5 to 1 ug RNA. Via MiXCR, TCRdb re-called the immunoSEQ multiplex PCR reads, giving one row per CDR3 protein. The table has about 130,000 distinct CDR3 sequences, roughly 94% seen once; the top ten hold about 0.18%. Source material: CD8+ T cells from PBMCs. The receptors derive from a human donor with Susac syndrome.

This rearrangement joins TRBV25-1 to TRBJ2-1; the D gene is possibly TRBD2 (5 bases). CDR1 is MGHDK, CDR2 SYGVNS, per germline. The CDR3 is 13 amino acids. Trimming stripped 5 bases from V and 5 bases from J, with 10 bases between. CDR3 residues: CASSPPGNNEQFF. CDR3 DNA: TGTGCCAGCAGTCCCCCGGGGAACAATGAGCAGTTCTTC. The full variable domain, its missing parts supplied by reference TRBV25-1 and TRBJ2-1, is EADIYQTPRYLVIGTGKKITLECSQTMGHDKMYWYQQDPGMELHLIHYSYGVNSTEKGDLSSESTVSRIRTEHFPLTLESARPSHTSQYLCASSPPGNNEQFFGPGTRLTVL.

CDR3 sequence: CSAQVGDSNQPQHF. DNA for the CDR3: TGCAGCGCCCAAGTGGGTGATAGCAATCAGCCCCAGCATTTT. The chain couples TRBV29-1 to TRBJ1-5, with D unresolved. V lost 7 bases, J lost 0 bases, and 13 bases lay in between. CDR3 size: 14 residues. CDR1 is SQVTM and CDR2 is ANQGSEA in the germline V gene.

This clonotype was detected only once. The chain links TRBV10-3 to TRBJ2-7; TRBD2 matches 8 bases. Trimming took 6 bases from V and 4 from J; bases not matched to a gene: 5. Looked up from germline, CDR1 is ENHRY and CDR2 is SYGVKD. The CDR3 extends over 13 amino acids. The CDR3, as DNA: TGTGCCATCAGGAGCGGGAGTGGGTACGAGCAGTACTTC. It is translated as CAIRSGSGYEQYF.

CDR3 loop: CASSPFEDNEQFF. The CDR3 nucleotides are TGTGCCAGCAGCCCGTTTGAGGACAATGAGCAGTTCTTC. The chain employs TRBV7-9 and TRBJ2-1; D ambiguous. CDR1 and CDR2 from the germline V gene are SEHNR and FQNEAQ (reference sequence). CDR3 length: 13 amino acids. The V and J ends lost 5 bases and 5 bases respectively, with 10 bases between them.

The chain recombines TRBV20-1 with TRBJ2-1, with D possibly TRBD2 on 6 matching bases. The CDR3 covers 15 residues. The germline gives CDR1 DFQATT, CDR2 SNEGSKA (reference sequence). Trimming removed 6 bases from V and 2 bases from J, with 17 bases in between. The CDR3 loop is CSASPRELAYNEQFF. As DNA, the CDR3 is TGCAGTGCCAGCCCCCGGGAGTTAGCCTACAATGAGCAGTTCTTC.

The chain combines TRBV9 with TRBJ1-1, with a weak D call TRBD1 (5 bases). V gave up 0 bases and J gave up 3 bases, with 9 bases separating them. The CDR3 runs 14 residues. Germline V CDR1 and CDR2: SGDLS, YYNGEE. CDR3 in DNA: TGTGCCAGCAGCGTAGCGTGGGGGGACACTGAAGCTTTCTTT. Its protein product is CASSVAWGDTEAFF.

This clonotype was recorded once. This rearrangement joins TRBV7-8 to TRBJ2-5, with D possibly being TRBD2 (6 bases). The V end was cut by 1 base, the J end by 5 bases, with 20 bases between. The CDR3 extends over 17 amino acids. Per the germline V gene, CDR1 is SGHVS and CDR2 is FQNEAQ. This chain's CDR3 is CASSLVPAGTIAETQYF. DNA of the CDR3: TGTGCCAGCAGCTTAGTCCCGGCGGGAACGATCGCCGAGACCCAGTACTTC.

A single count supports this clonotype. The chain is built from TRBV20-1 and TRBJ2-2; D remains ambiguous. Trimming cost V 5 bases and J 3 bases, with 4 bases left between them. The germline V gene encodes CDR1 DFQATT and CDR2 SNEGSKA (reference sequence). The length of the CDR3 is 11 residues. The CDR3 DNA follows: TGCAGTGCTCCGCACACCGGGGAGCTGTTTTTT. This translates into CSAPHTGELFF.

The chain has TRBV12-3 or TRBV12-4 and TRBJ2-3; D is possibly TRBD2 (6 bases). The CDR3 has 16 amino acids. V was trimmed by 5 bases and J by 0 bases, leaving 15 bases between them. The CDR3 region has the DNA TGTGCCAGCAGTCCCAGGGTGGGGGGTAGCACAGATACGCAGTATTTT. Translating gives CASSPRVGGSTDTQYF.

This clonotype was picked up one time. This chain links TRBV27 with TRBJ2-1; D is possibly TRBD2 (6 bases). Germline CDR1 reads MNHEY; CDR2 reads SMNVEV (reference sequence). There are 15 residues in the CDR3. Trimming pared 2 bases from V and 4 bases from J, leaving 12 bases between. The chain's CDR3 is CASSLIGGRYNEQFF. The CDR3 DNA is TGTGCCAGCAGTTTAATCGGTGGGAGGTACAATGAGCAGTTCTTC.

The CDR3 protein is CASSLGAPGDTQYF. DNA for the CDR3: TGTGCCAGCAGCTTAGGTGCTCCCGGGGATACGCAGTATTTT. This rearrangement joins TRBV7-2 to TRBJ2-3, with unresolved D. Trimming pared 1 base from V and 6 bases from J, leaving 11 bases between. Germline V CDR1 and CDR2: SGHTA, FQGNSA. The CDR3 extends over 14 amino acids.

Here the CDR3 reads CASSLVAAPRDEQFF. The CDR3 nucleotides read TGTGCCAGCAGCTTAGTGGCGGCCCCGCGGGATGAGCAGTTCTTC. This chain joins TRBV11-2 and TRBJ2-1; D possibly corresponds to TRBD2 (5 bases). V was cut by 1 base and J by 8 bases, with 15 bases left in between. The CDR3 loop spans 15 amino acids. The germline CDR1 and CDR2 sequences are SGHAT and FQNNGV. Full variable domain (missing parts from reference TRBV11-2 and TRBJ2-1): EAGVAQSPRYKIIEKRQSVAFWCNPISGHATLYWYQQILGQGPKLLIQFQNNGVVDDSQLPKDRFSAERLKGVDSTLKIQPAKLEDSAVYLCASSLVAAPRDEQFFGPGTRLTVL.

The chain couples TRBV5-1 to TRBJ1-1, with D perhaps matching TRBD1 (5 bases). CDR1 and CDR2 from the germline V gene are SGHRS and YFSETQ. The V end lost 4 bases, the J end lost 4 bases, and 17 bases lay between the germline ends. This CDR3 spans 15 amino acids. The CDR3 coding sequence is TGCGCCAGCAGCCCGGGGCCCCTCGGGGGCACTGAAGCTTTCTTT. It yields the protein CASSPGPLGGTEAFF.

This clonotype was seen a single time. The rearrangement uses TRBV20-1 and TRBJ2-7, with 7 bases fitting TRBD1. Germline V CDR1 and CDR2: DFQATT, SNEGSKA (reference sequence). The CDR3 consists of 14 residues. Losses at the gene ends were 0 bases for V and 7 bases for J; bases not matched to a gene: 9. CDR3 in DNA: TGCAGTGCTAGAGACCAGGGGACAGTCTGGGAGCAGTACTTC. This sequence encodes CSARDQGTVWEQYF.

This chain connects TRBV11-3 to TRBJ1-5, with D perhaps TRBD1 (5 bases). The CDR3 consists of 13 residues. Germline-derived CDR1 and CDR2 are SGHNT and YENEEA. V gave up 3 bases and J gave up 7 bases, with 10 bases separating them. The CDR3 DNA sequence: TGTGCCAGCAGCTTCTCGCAGGGACAGCCCCAGCATTTT. Translating gives CASSFSQGQPQHF.

The V call is TRBV27, the J call TRBJ2-5; D is uncertain. CDR3 length equals 14 residues. V lost 6 bases to trimming and J lost 0 bases, with 11 bases between them. Germline CDR1 and CDR2: MNHEY and SMNVEV (reference sequence). The CDR3: CASRKDPNQETQYF. The CDR3 nucleotides are TGTGCCAGCAGAAAAGATCCAAACCAAGAGACCCAGTACTTC.

This chain joins TRBV30 and TRBJ2-4; tentatively, D is TRBD1 or TRBD2 (7 bases each). The CDR3 runs 12 residues. Germline CDR1 GTSNPN, CDR2 SVGIG (reference sequence). V lost 4 bases to trimming and J lost 8 bases, with 12 bases between them. The CDR3 coding sequence is TGTGCCTGGACTGCAGGGGGGGACATTCAGTACTTC. It yields the protein CAWTAGGDIQYF.

J is TRBJ2-3 and V is TRBV7-9; 8 bases align to TRBD2. Germline CDR1 reads SEHNR; CDR2 reads FQNEAQ (reference sequence). The CDR3 covers 17 residues. The V segment lost 5 bases and the J segment 0 bases; nucleotides outside the gene matches: 10. The CDR3 nucleotides are TGTGCCAGCAGCCCGGAGGGCGGGAGGCCTAGCACAGATACGCAGTATTTT. It yields the protein CASSPEGGRPSTDTQYF. Together with reference TRBV7-9 and TRBJ2-3, the CDR3 gives the full variable domain: DTGVSQNPRHKITKRGQNVTFRCDPISEHNRLYWYRQTLGQGPEFLTYFQNEAQLEKSRLLSDRFSAERPKGSFSTLEIQRTEQGDSAMYLCASSPEGGRPSTDTQYFGPGTRLTVL.

The genes are TRBV29-1 and TRBJ2-1; 15 bases are shared with TRBD2. After removal of 6 bases from V and 4 bases from J, the junction contained 4 bases not matched to a gene. Germline loops: CDR1 SQVTM, CDR2 ANQGSEA. This CDR3 spans 15 amino acids. The CDR3 bases are TGCAGCGTCGCCGGACTAGCGGGAGGGTACAATGAGCAGTTCTTC. This encodes CSVAGLAGGYNEQFF.

This clonotype has a single count. This rearrangement joins TRBV6-5 to TRBJ2-7; D not resolved. Per germline, CDR1 MNHEY and CDR2 SVGAGI. The CDR3 runs to 18 residues. V dropped 2 bases and J dropped 3 bases, with 23 bases sitting between them. The CDR3 DNA is TGTGCCAGCAGTTACCCGCCCCGAATTGGCGGACCCCTCTACGAGCAGTACTTC. Translating gives CASSYPPRIGGPLYEQYF.

V is TRBV4-1 and J is TRBJ1-4; D unresolved. Germline CDR1 is MGHRA and CDR2 is YSYEKL. Trimming took off 0 bases at V and 0 bases at J, with 11 bases between the two ends. CDR3 length equals 17 residues. The CDR3 region is CASSQDPLIATNEKLFF. DNA of the CDR3: TGCGCCAGCAGCCAAGATCCCTTAATAGCAACTAATGAAAAACTGTTTTTT.

The V and J genes are TRBV14 and TRBJ2-1; D gene uncertain. Germline CDR1 and CDR2: SGHDN and FVKESK. This CDR3 region has 15 residues. V lost 0 bases to trimming and J lost 8 bases, with 14 bases between them. DNA of the CDR3: TGTGCCAGCAGCCAAGATCCCCCCTCTTTGGATGAGCAGTTCTTC. It translates to CASSQDPPSLDEQFF.

A few counts support this clonotype. The genes are TRBV6-2 or TRBV6-3 and TRBJ2-7; D is unresolved. In germline, CDR1 is MNHEY, CDR2 SVGEGT. The length of the CDR3 is 12 residues. Trimming took 2 bases from V and 4 from J, leaving 6 bases between them. CDR3 loop: CASSYRGYEQYF. CDR3 bases: TGTGCCAGCAGTTACCGTGGGTACGAGCAGTACTTC.

The V call is TRBV2, the J call TRBJ1-1; maybe TRBD1 (6 bases). The CDR3 runs 15 residues. CDR1 and CDR2 from the germline V gene are SNHLY and FYNNEI. Trimming took 2 bases from V and 4 from J, leaving 14 bases between them. This CDR3 is CASSENGGGGTEAFF. In DNA, the CDR3 is TGTGCCAGCAGTGAAAATGGAGGGGGAGGCACTGAAGCTTTCTTT.

The rearrangement links TRBV27 to TRBJ2-1, with D hard to call. The CDR3 is made up of 16 amino acids. The germline V gene has CDR1 MNHEY and CDR2 SMNVEV (reference sequence). Trimming left V 8 bases short and J 5 bases short, with 22 bases between. CDR3 nucleotide sequence: TGTGCCAGCTTCCCTCCTGCCGTAAGGTTCCACAATGAGCAGTTCTTC. It is translated as CASFPPAVRFHNEQFF.

This chain connects TRBV9 to TRBJ1-2; TRBD1 matches 8 bases. The V gene end was trimmed by 4 bases and the J gene end by 4 bases; junction bases not matched to a gene: 9. This CDR3 contains 15 residues. The germline V gene has CDR1 SGDLS and CDR2 YYNGEE. CDR3 amino acids: CASSPRTGQRYGYTF. Written as DNA, the CDR3 is TGTGCCAGCAGCCCCCGGACAGGGCAGCGCTATGGCTACACCTTC.

The chain is built from TRBV13 and TRBJ2-7; 8 bases align to TRBD1. V gave up 7 bases and J gave up 3 bases; unmatched junction bases: 8. The germline V gene encodes CDR1 PRHDT and CDR2 FYEKMQ (reference sequence). The CDR3 has 14 amino acids. In DNA, the CDR3 is TGTGCCAGCACCCTAGGACAGGGCCTCTACGAGCAGTACTTC. As protein: CASTLGQGLYEQYF. Together with reference TRBV13 and TRBJ2-7, the CDR3 gives the full variable domain: AAGVIQSPRHLIKEKRETATLKCYPIPRHDTVYWYQQGPGQDPQFLISFYEKMQSDKGSIPDRFSAQQFSDYHSELNMSSLELGDSALYFCASTLGQGLYEQYFGPGTRLTVT.

This chain joins TRBV20-1 and TRBJ1-5, with D perhaps TRBD1 (5 bases). V lost 6 bases and J lost 1, with 16 bases in between. Germline values: CDR1 DFQATT, CDR2 SNEGSKA (reference sequence). This CDR3 spans 15 amino acids. For the CDR3, the DNA is TGCAGTGCAGCACCCGGCAGGGTAAGCAATCAGCCCCAGCATTTT. Encoded protein: CSAAPGRVSNQPQHF.

The CDR3 here is CASSQEFSGAYEQYF. The CDR3 coding sequence is TGCGCCAGCAGCCAAGAATTCTCCGGGGCGTACGAGCAGTACTTC. The chain joins TRBV4-1 to TRBJ2-7; D may correspond to TRBD1 or TRBD2 (5 bases each). Germline-derived CDR1 and CDR2 are MGHRA and YSYEKL. This CDR3 spans 15 amino acids. V lost 0 bases, J lost 4 bases, and 13 bases lay in between.

CDR3 nucleotide sequence: TGTGCCAGCAGCCCGGAGGGGGGTATGGGGAACTACGAGCAGTACTTC. The encoded protein is CASSPEGGMGNYEQYF. The chain is built from TRBV7-8 and TRBJ2-7; possibly TRBD1 or TRBD2 for D (6 bases each). Germline loops: CDR1 SGHVS, CDR2 FQNEAQ. The CDR3 is 16 amino acids. The V end lost 5 bases, the J end lost 3 bases, and 20 bases lay between the germline ends.

The chain recombines TRBV4-1 with TRBJ2-1; possible D gene TRBD2, 5 bases. V lost 3 bases, J lost 2 bases, and 8 bases lay in between. The CDR3 consists of 14 residues. The germline V gene encodes CDR1 MGHRA and CDR2 YSYEKL. Here the CDR3 DNA reads TGCGCCAGCAGCCAGACACTAGCCTACAATGAGCAGTTCTTC. Residues: CASSQTLAYNEQFF.